This TCR beta chain originates from a study of T-cell memory formation after mild COVID-19. In the study overall: The study found TCR clusters largely donor specific.

Germline V gives CDR1 SEHNR, CDR2 FQNEAQ (reference sequence). V lost 5 bases and J lost 7; bases outside the gene matches: 9. CDR3 length: 15 residues. About this clonotype itself: Its target is unknown.

Each CDR3 protein is one row after TCRdb ran MiXCR on the 5' RACE reads. The sample includes some 310,000 distinct CDR3 sequences, approximately 22% of them seen just once. General observations from the study: In pre-infection memory, a portion of responding clones appeared, which suggested that cross-reactive memory joined. SARS-CoV-2 specificity was not confirmed for second-wave clones peaking on day 37.

This chain links TRBV7-9 with TRBJ2-1; 9 positions match TRBD1. Specimen: PBMCs or a T cell subset sorted from them (not recorded which). The receptor comes from a man aged 18 to 35 who had mild COVID-19 (a few samples of this study predate the infection). Cell type and time point are not known. CDR3 DNA sequence: TGTGCCAGCAGCCCAGGGGGGACAGGGCCAAATGAGCAGTTCTTC. It specifies CASSPGGTGPNEQFF.